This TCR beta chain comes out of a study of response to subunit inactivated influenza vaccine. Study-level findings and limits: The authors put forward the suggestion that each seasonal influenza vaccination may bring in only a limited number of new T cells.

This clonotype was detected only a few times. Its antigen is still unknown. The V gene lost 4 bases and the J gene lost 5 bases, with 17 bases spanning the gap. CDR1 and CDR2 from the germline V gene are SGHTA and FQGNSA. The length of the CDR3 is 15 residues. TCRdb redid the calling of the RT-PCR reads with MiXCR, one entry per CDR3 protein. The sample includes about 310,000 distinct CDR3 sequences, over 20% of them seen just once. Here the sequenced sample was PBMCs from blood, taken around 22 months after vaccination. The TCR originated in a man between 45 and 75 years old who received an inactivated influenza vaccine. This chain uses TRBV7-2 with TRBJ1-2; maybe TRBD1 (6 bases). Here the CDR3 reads CASSSRQARSYGYTF. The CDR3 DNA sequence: TGTGCCAGCAGCTCACGACAGGCTCGATCATATGGCTACACCTTC. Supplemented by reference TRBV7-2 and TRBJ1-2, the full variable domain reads GAGVSQSPSNKVTEKGKDVELRCDPISGHTALYWYRQSLGQGLEFLIYFQGNSAPDKSGLPSDRFSAERTGGSVSTLTIQRTQQEDSAVYLCASSSRQARSYGYTFGSGTRLTVV.